The 20 T cell receptor beta chains listed next were all sequenced from one sample in a study of T cells in narcolepsy (dated by TCRdb to the late 2010s). The library was made by the immunoSEQ multiplex PCR assay. TCRdb re-hosts the immuneACCESS table, in-frame sequences only. Its copies lack some clones; in the studies checked, an unresolved V gene accounts for under half of them, and the cause for the rest is not known. The sample contains tens of thousands of clones, roughly 86% of them found a single time. The ten largest clones represent under 1.2% of the sample. The material sequenced was memory (CD45RA-) CD4+ T cells from blood. The meaning of the sample's cell subset or site label: memory T cells sorted ex vivo from peripheral blood. Source of these receptors: a human donor in good health.

Regarding this clone: Distinct nucleotide sequences in the sample also encode this CDR3. V gene TRBV28 combines with J gene TRBJ2-7; D unresolved. From germline, CDR1 is MDHEN and CDR2 SYDVKM. Trimming took 5 bases from V and 2 from J, leaving 4 bases between them. This CDR3 is 11 amino acids long. The CDR3 DNA is TGTGCCAGCAGTCCCACCTACGAGCAGTACTTC. It yields the protein CASSPTYEQYF.

This clone was counted between two and nine times. The chain is built from TRBV6-5 and TRBJ1-6; 10 nucleotides line up with TRBD1. Germline V CDR1 and CDR2: MNHEY, SVGAGI. This CDR3 is 15 amino acids long. V was pared by 2 bases and J by 9 bases, with 4 bases of the junction left unmatched. The CDR3 is CASSYLGQGGSPLHF. CDR3 nucleotides: TGTGCCAGCAGTTACCTTGGACAGGGGGGTTCACCCCTCCACTTT.

The sample holds a few counts of this clone. The gene calls are TRBV7-2 and TRBJ1-5; possibly TRBD1 for D (5 bases). CDR3 length equals 17 residues. Trimming removed 5 bases at V and 5 bases at J, with 22 bases between. Per the germline V gene, CDR1 is SGHTA and CDR2 is FQGNSA. The CDR3 region is CASSPRPDGGRDQPQHF. CDR3 DNA sequence: TGTGCCAGCAGCCCCCGCCCCGACGGGGGTCGGGATCAGCCCCAGCATTTT.

The table lists this clone with a count of one. V usage is TRBV6-6 and J usage is TRBJ1-1; TRBD1 aligns across 7 bases. V gave up 8 bases and J gave up 5 bases; unmatched junction bases: 8. The CDR3 is made up of 13 amino acids. Germline lookup yields CDR1 MNHNY and CDR2 SVGAGI (reference sequence). The CDR3 DNA reads as TGTGCCAGCCTTTTACAGGGGAGGACTGAAGCTTTCTTT. Translated, it gives CASLLQGRTEAFF.

The chain combines TRBV5-1 with TRBJ2-5; 7 positions agree with TRBD2. CDR3 length equals 14 residues. Trimming took 5 bases from V and 2 from J; bases not matched to a gene: 6. Germline CDR1 and CDR2: SGHRS and YFSETQ. CDR3 DNA: TGCGCCAGCAGTGAAGGACTAGGGCAAGAGACCCAGTACTTC. This sequence encodes CASSEGLGQETQYF. The full variable domain, its missing parts supplied by reference TRBV5-1 and TRBJ2-5, is KAGVTQTPRYLIKTRGQQVTLSCSPISGHRSVSWYQQTPGQGLQFLFEYFSETQRNKGNFPGRFSGRQFSNSRSEMNVSTLELGDSALYLCASSEGLGQETQYFGPGTRLLVL.

The chain is built from TRBV2 and TRBJ1-1; D gene ambiguous. The CDR3 has 12 residues. Germline assignment: CDR1 SNHLY and CDR2 FYNNEI. With 2 bases removed from V and 8 bases from J, the gap between germline ends came to 9 bases. The CDR3 region is CASSEIATEAFF. The CDR3 DNA sequence: TGTGCCAGCAGTGAAATTGCGACAGAAGCTTTCTTT. Variable domain in full (rest from reference TRBV2 and TRBJ1-1): EPEVTQTPSHQVTQMGQEVILRCVPISNHLYFYWYRQILGQKVEFLVSFYNNEISEKSEIFDDQFSVERPDGSNFTLKIRSTKLEDSAMYFCASSEIATEAFFGQGTRLTVV.

There are a few counts of this clone. The chain couples TRBV5-1 to TRBJ2-7; no reliable D call. The V end lost 0 bases, the J end lost 1 base, and 14 bases lay between the germline ends. The germline V gene encodes CDR1 SGHRS and CDR2 YFSETQ. The length of the CDR3 is 16 residues. The CDR3 reads CASSLVGSAASYEQYF. The CDR3 DNA reads as TGCGCCAGCAGCTTGGTCGGCAGTGCAGCTTCCTACGAGCAGTACTTC.

V is TRBV6-1 and J is TRBJ2-7; D assignment may be TRBD1 or TRBD2 (5 bases each). V lost 1 base and J lost 6, with 10 bases in between. Germline values: CDR1 MNHNS, CDR2 SASEGT. The CDR3 length is 13 residues. The CDR3 sequence: CASSEVGTGEQYF. In nucleotides, the CDR3 is TGTGCCAGCAGTGAAGTGGGGACCGGCGAGCAGTACTTC.

The chain has TRBV7-3 and TRBJ2-1, with TRBD2 identical over 10 bases. Germline V gene data show CDR1 as SGHTA and CDR2 as FQGTGA. CDR3 size: 15 residues. The ends lost 4 bases at V and 7 bases at J; junction bases unmatched: 7. The CDR3 here is CASSSLAGVLNEQFF. Here the CDR3 DNA reads TGTGCCAGCAGCTCTCTAGCGGGAGTGTTGAATGAGCAGTTCTTC.

This chain joins TRBV18 and TRBJ1-6, with a weak D call TRBD1 (5 bases). The V gene lost 4 bases and the J gene lost 9 bases, with 16 bases spanning the gap. Germline V gene data show CDR1 as KGHSH and CDR2 as LQKENI. This CDR3 contains 15 residues. Written as DNA, the CDR3 is TGTGCCAGCTCACGGGACGGTGTGCTGGGTTCACCCCTCCACTTT. It is translated as CASSRDGVLGSPLHF. The whole variable domain, remainder taken from reference TRBV18 and TRBJ1-6, is NAGVMQNPRHLVRRRGQEARLRCSPMKGHSHVYWYRQLPEEGLKFMVYLQKENIIDESGMPKERFSAEFPKEGPSILRIQQVVRGDSAAYFCASSRDGVLGSPLHFGNGTRLTVT.

CDR3 nucleotide sequence: TGTGCCAGCAGCTTAGGCCGCGGCCGCGGGGAAGAGACCCAGTACTTC. Its protein product is CASSLGRGRGEETQYF. J is TRBJ2-5 and V is TRBV7-2; D is possibly TRBD2 (6 bases). V lost 1 base, J lost 3 bases, and 15 bases lay in between. Per germline, CDR1 SGHTA and CDR2 FQGNSA. This CDR3 has 16 amino acids. The variable domain in full, completed from reference TRBV7-2 and TRBJ2-5, reads GAGVSQSPSNKVTEKGKDVELRCDPISGHTALYWYRQSLGQGLEFLIYFQGNSAPDKSGLPSDRFSAERTGGSVSTLTIQRTQQEDSAVYLCASSLGRGRGEETQYFGPGTRLLVL.

A word on this clone: One junction end disagrees with the germline gene, perhaps due to a read error. This sequence joins TRBV30 and TRBJ1-1; tentative D call: TRBD1 (5 bases). Germline V gene sequence: CDR1 GTSNPN, CDR2 SVGIG (reference sequence). This CDR3 has 11 amino acids. CDR3: CARRYGGKAFF. As DNA, the CDR3 is TGTGCCCGGAGGTATGGGGGGAAAGCTTTCTTT.

The rearrangement joins TRBV11-2 to TRBJ2-5; no firm D call. The ends were cut back, 1 base at V and 2 bases at J, with 5 bases in the middle. CDR1 and CDR2 (germline): SGHAT, FQNNGV. The CDR3 loop spans 13 amino acids. CDR3 residues: CASSLGGQETQYF. The CDR3 nucleotides are TGTGCCAGCAGCTTAGGCGGTCAAGAGACCCAGTACTTC. The full variable domain, completed using reference TRBV11-2 and TRBJ2-5, is EAGVAQSPRYKIIEKRQSVAFWCNPISGHATLYWYQQILGQGPKLLIQFQNNGVVDDSQLPKDRFSAERLKGVDSTLKIQPAKLEDSAVYLCASSLGGQETQYFGPGTRLLVL.

Concerning this clone itself: One end of the junction is discordant with germline, which a read error may explain. The chain carries TRBV5-1 and TRBJ2-1; 8 bases map to TRBD1. CDR3 length equals 15 residues. In germline, CDR1 is SGHRS, CDR2 YFSETQ. The CDR3 region has the DNA TGCGCCAACAGCCCCCGTGGACAGGGTAACAATGAGCAGTTCTTC. This sequence encodes CANSPRGQGNNEQFF.

The CDR3 loop is CASSFTGGVYGYTF. The DNA for the CDR3 is TGTGCCAGCAGCTTTACAGGGGGCGTCTATGGCTACACCTTC. The chain employs TRBV5-6 and TRBJ1-2; 9 bases are shared with TRBD1. Per germline, CDR1 SGHDT and CDR2 YYEEEE. V trimming: 2 bases; J trimming: 4 bases; junction bases outside the gene matches: 3. CDR3 length: 14 residues. The whole variable domain, filled in from reference TRBV5-6 and TRBJ1-2, reads DAGVTQSPTHLIKTRGQQVTLRCSPKSGHDTVSWYQQALGQGPQFIFQYYEEEERQRGNFPDRFSGHQFPNYSSELNVNALLLGDSALYLCASSFTGGVYGYTFGSGTRLTVV.

The rearrangement joins TRBV11-2 to TRBJ2-6, with D unresolved. Germline CDR1 and CDR2: SGHAT and FQNNGV. This CDR3 has 15 amino acids. V was clipped by 0 bases and J by 4 bases, with 7 bases between them. The CDR3 loop reads CASSLDLRGANVLTF. CDR3 DNA: TGTGCCAGCAGCTTAGATCTACGCGGGGCCAACGTCCTGACTTTC.

The chain is built from TRBV20-1 and TRBJ2-5; D remains unclear. The CDR3 has 10 residues. Germline V gene lookup returns CDR1 DFQATT and CDR2 SNEGSKA (reference sequence). V was shortened by 6 bases and J by 2 bases, with 4 bases between the two germline ends. CDR3 sequence reads: CSARQETQYF. The CDR3 DNA is TGCAGTGCAAGACAAGAGACCCAGTACTTC.

The chain links TRBV6-1 to TRBJ2-3; D might be TRBD1 (7 bases). The germline gives CDR1 MNHNS, CDR2 SASEGT. The CDR3 consists of 14 residues. The V end was cut by 7 bases, the J end by 4 bases, with 15 bases between. The CDR3 protein is CASTLGRGADTQYF. The CDR3 DNA reads TGTGCCAGCACCCTAGGCAGGGGGGCAGATACGCAGTATTTT.

This chain links TRBV11-2 with TRBJ2-1; perhaps TRBD2 as D (5 bases). V lost 5 bases and J 6 bases, leaving 17 bases between the germline ends. The CDR3 is 15 amino acids. The germline V gene encodes CDR1 SGHAT and CDR2 FQNNGV. The CDR3, as DNA: TGTGCCAGCAGCCCCAGGTTTTCTGAGGGCAATGAGCAGTTCTTC. Translating gives CASSPRFSEGNEQFF.

This chain uses TRBV27 with TRBJ2-3, with 9 bases that match TRBD1. The CDR3 sequence is 14 residues long. The germline gives CDR1 MNHEY, CDR2 SMNVEV (reference sequence). Trimming at V came to 9 bases and at J to 7 bases, leaving 11 bases not matched to a gene. The CDR3 reads CASKPTGGENTQYF. DNA of the CDR3: TGTGCCAGTAAACCGACAGGGGGGGAAAATACGCAGTATTTT.